The next 10 T cell receptor beta chains were all read from a single sample in a study of Ad26.COV2.S vaccination and SARS-CoV-2 variants. As for treatment: some 20 received Ad26.COV2.S at low or high dose, single or two shots; roughly five received placebo; per-sample allocation not given. Samples came from day 63 after the first vaccine or placebo injection. Using immunoSEQ multiplex PCR, the repertoire was profiled, and TCRdb retains in-frame clones only, with some absent. The profile shows roughly 390,000 clones, roughly nine tenths of them singletons. The specimen was peripheral blood, collected in a trial of Ad26.COV2.S vaccine versus placebo. Source of these receptors: a person between 18 and 60 years old who received the Ad26.COV2.S COVID-19 vaccine or a placebo.

This clone was detected only once. The chain has TRBV3-1 (or the pseudogene TRBV3-2) and TRBJ2-2; D might be TRBD2 (6 bases). CDR1 and CDR2 from the germline V gene are LGHDT and YNNKEL (reference sequence). This CDR3 has 14 amino acids. Trimming removed 6 bases from V and 6 bases from J, with 14 bases in between. CDR3 region: CASSPGAGAGELFF. CDR3 nucleotides: TGTGCCAGCAGTCCTGGAGCGGGTGCCGGGGAGCTGTTTTTT.

This clone was detected a few times. The chain couples TRBV6-1 to TRBJ1-1; tentatively, D is TRBD1 (5 bases). V was pared by 3 bases and J by 0 bases, with 11 bases between. Germline CDR1 MNHNS, CDR2 SASEGT. The CDR3 sequence is 15 residues long. The CDR3 DNA is TGTGCCAGCAGTGACAGGGTCGTTTTGAACACTGAAGCTTTCTTT. Translating it yields CASSDRVVLNTEAFF.

This chain joins TRBV4-1 and TRBJ2-3; 8 positions match TRBD2. V shed 6 bases and J 0 bases; nucleotides not matched to a gene: 8. From germline, CDR1 is MGHRA and CDR2 YSYEKL. The length of the CDR3 is 16 residues. CDR3 in amino acids: CASSHGRGESTDTQYF. Written as DNA, the CDR3 is TGCGCCAGCAGTCACGGGCGGGGGGAGAGCACAGATACGCAGTATTTT.

V usage is TRBV19 and J usage is TRBJ1-1; 7 bases match TRBD1. The CDR3 consists of 13 residues. The V segment lost 4 bases and the J segment 7 bases; nucleotides outside the gene matches: 6. Germline lookup yields CDR1 LNHDA and CDR2 SQIVND (reference sequence). Here the CDR3 reads CASSKSTGNEAFF. DNA of the CDR3: TGTGCCAGTAGTAAGTCGACAGGGAATGAAGCTTTCTTT.

The rearrangement joins TRBV7-2 to TRBJ1-5, with a possible D match to TRBD1 (5 bases). The V and J ends lost 1 base and 3 bases respectively, with 10 bases between them. Germline V lookup: CDR1 SGHTA, CDR2 FQGNSA. This CDR3 spans 15 amino acids. The CDR3 spells CASSLVEGPNQPQHF. The DNA of the CDR3 is TGTGCCAGCAGCTTAGTCGAGGGACCCAATCAGCCCCAGCATTTT.

The count of this clone is one. This chain joins TRBV4-1 and TRBJ2-1; D gene ambiguous. Trimming removed 0 bases from V and 4 bases from J, with 19 bases in between. This CDR3 is built from 18 residues. Germline V lookup: CDR1 MGHRA, CDR2 YSYEKL. The CDR3 sequence: CASSQDDQLADLYNEQFF. For the CDR3, the DNA is TGCGCCAGCAGCCAAGATGACCAATTGGCGGACCTTTACAATGAGCAGTTCTTC.

The chain uses TRBV5-1 and TRBJ1-2, with D unresolved. In germline, CDR1 is SGHRS, CDR2 YFSETQ. Deletions cut 3 bases from V and 7 bases from J, with 19 bases between. The CDR3 contains 15 residues. The CDR3 here is CASSSGPFMSGGYTF. The DNA of the CDR3 is TGCGCCAGCAGCTCGGGCCCTTTCATGTCGGGTGGCTACACCTTC.

The rearrangement uses TRBV4-1 and TRBJ2-7; perhaps TRBD1 as D (6 bases). The CDR3 extends over 15 amino acids. The germline V gene has CDR1 MGHRA and CDR2 YSYEKL. Trimming pared 3 bases from V and 6 bases from J, leaving 18 bases between. CDR3 loop: CASSQGEGTHREQYF. The CDR3 bases are TGCGCCAGCAGCCAGGGGGAAGGGACACACCGCGAGCAGTACTTC.

V and J are TRBV14 and TRBJ2-3; D gene ambiguous. V was trimmed by 4 bases and J by 4 bases, leaving 9 bases between them. This CDR3 is 13 amino acids long. The germline CDR1 and CDR2 sequences are SGHDN and FVKESK. The CDR3 sequence: CASSPRIPDTQYF. The CDR3 DNA reads TGTGCCAGCAGCCCGCGTATTCCAGATACGCAGTATTTT.

V gene TRBV7-8 combines with J gene TRBJ1-6, with a weak D call TRBD1 (5 bases). Trimming cost V 5 bases and J 12 bases, with 17 bases left between them. Germline V gene lookup returns CDR1 SGHVS and CDR2 FQNEAQ. The CDR3 has 14 amino acids. The CDR3 is CASSPRRVSGPLHF. The CDR3 DNA follows: TGTGCCAGCAGCCCCCGCAGGGTCTCTGGACCCCTCCACTTT.